The next 24 T cell receptor beta chains were all read from a single sample in a study of blood T cells in healthy people across ages. Alongside a J-beta primer mix, a sample-barcoded 5' primer served in a second PCR lasting roughly 7 to 11 cycles. TCRdb re-derived calls from the 5' RACE reads in MiXCR, one entry per CDR3 protein. The data contain about 640,000 distinct CDR3 sequences, about 30% of them singletons. The specimen was blood. The receptors originated from an elderly woman in good health.

The count of this clonotype is one. This may be a read error: a much more frequent sequence differs by one nucleotide. The chain is built from TRBV4-1 and TRBJ2-7; maybe TRBD1 (5 bases). Judging by the DNA end, TRBJ2-5 fits better; the J call may be wrong. CDR1 and CDR2 from the germline V gene are MGHRA and YSYEKL. The CDR3 consists of 14 residues. CDR3 DNA: TGCGCCAACAGCCAAGGGGTCCGTGGCGAGACCCAGTACTTC. The encoded protein is CANSQGVRGETQYF.

For the CDR3, the DNA is TGCAGTGGCACTAGCGGGAGTGACGACGAGCAGTACTTC. It specifies CSGTSGSDDEQYF. J is TRBJ2-5 and V is TRBV20-1; the match to TRBD2 covers 11 bases. The J call is uncertain, as TRBJ2-7 better fits the DNA end. CDR3 length equals 13 residues. Per the germline V gene, CDR1 is DFQATT and CDR2 is SNEGSKA (reference sequence).

This clonotype turned up a few times. The V call is TRBV3-1, the J call TRBJ1-2, with D hard to call. CDR1 is LGHDT and CDR2 is YNNKEL in the germline V gene (reference sequence). The CDR3 has 14 amino acids. Trimming removed 1 base from V and 4 bases from J, with 10 bases in between. The CDR3 reads CASSQVLASYGYTF. CDR3 DNA sequence: TGTGCCAGCAGCCAAGTTTTGGCCTCCTATGGCTACACCTTC.

This clonotype occurred many times. The chain carries TRBV29-1 and TRBJ2-2, with 9 bases matching TRBD1. CDR3 size: 14 residues. Per the germline V gene, CDR1 is SQVTM and CDR2 is ANQGSEA. With V trimmed by 3 bases and J by 9 bases, 8 bases remained unmatched. CDR3 nucleotides: TGCAGCGTTGAGGCGGGACAGGGTACGAGGGAGCTGTTTTTT. It yields the protein CSVEAGQGTRELFF.

The chain has TRBV7-3 and TRBJ2-1; no reliable D call. Germline V lookup: CDR1 SGHTA, CDR2 FQGTGA. V lost 0 bases to trimming and J lost 8 bases, with 8 bases between them. The CDR3 spans 13 residues. The CDR3 protein is CASSLTKYDEQFF. The CDR3 nucleotides read TGTGCCAGCAGCTTAACGAAGTACGATGAGCAGTTCTTC. Together with reference TRBV7-3 and TRBJ2-1, the CDR3 gives the full variable domain: GAGVSQTPSNKVTEKGKYVELRCDPISGHTALYWYRQSLGQGPEFLIYFQGTGAADDSGLPNDRFFAVRPEGSVSTLKIQRTERGDSAVYLCASSLTKYDEQFFGPGTRLTVL.

This clonotype was recorded many times. The chain has TRBV19 and TRBJ2-5; no reliable D call. CDR3 length equals 14 residues. Germline V lookup: CDR1 LNHDA, CDR2 SQIVND (reference sequence). Trimming stripped 3 bases from V and 0 bases from J, with 8 bases between. The CDR3, as DNA: TGTGCCAGTAGTATCGCCCGAGACCAAGAGACCCAGTACTTC. The encoded protein is CASSIARDQETQYF.

A word on this clonotype: A read error may explain this, as a much larger clone is one base away. The rearrangement uses TRBV20-1 and TRBJ2-1; perhaps TRBD1 as D (5 bases). The J call may be wrong; the DNA end is better matched by TRBJ2-7. CDR1 and CDR2 (germline): DFQATT, SNEGSKA (reference sequence). This CDR3 spans 16 amino acids. The CDR3 sequence: CSARSGPERPYNEQYF. CDR3 DNA: TGCAGTGCTAGGTCAGGGCCGGAGCGACCCTACAATGAGCAGTACTTC.

Worth noting for this clonotype: Just one base apart from a much larger clone, this may be a read error. V usage is TRBV6-6 and J usage is TRBJ2-7, with D possibly being TRBD1 (5 bases). The J call may be in error: the DNA end matches TRBJ2-5 better. Germline V CDR1 and CDR2: MNHNY, SVGAGI (reference sequence). This CDR3 has 13 residues. In DNA, the CDR3 is TGTGCCAGCAGTTACTTGACAGAAGCGACCCAGTACTTC. Translation gives CASSYLTEATQYF.

At least ten counts were recorded for this clonotype. This chain connects TRBV20-1 to TRBJ2-7; TRBD1 is a possible D gene (7 bases). Trimming cost V 6 bases and J 0 bases, with 15 bases left between them. The CDR3 length is 14 residues. Germline V gene sequence: CDR1 DFQATT, CDR2 SNEGSKA (reference sequence). The CDR3 nucleotides read TGCAGTGCCCCCCCGGGGGACAGCTCCTACGAGCAGTACTTC. Residues: CSAPPGDSSYEQYF.

The chain has TRBV18 and TRBJ1-5; 9 positions agree with TRBD1. The germline V gene encodes CDR1 KGHSH and CDR2 LQKENI. This CDR3 is built from 17 residues. V was clipped by 3 bases and J by 2 bases; unmatched bases: 8. The CDR3 bases are TGTGCCAGCTCACCTATACAGGGGGCGGCGGGCAATCAGCCCCAGCATTTT. Translation gives CASSPIQGAAGNQPQHF.

On this clonotype: At one boundary the junction diverges from the germline segment, which might be a read error. The chain carries TRBV27 and TRBJ2-3; D remains unclear. The germline V gene has CDR1 MNHEY and CDR2 SMNVEV (reference sequence). CDR3 length: 14 amino acids. CDR3 bases: TGTGCCAGCAGTTTATCAGGGCTTGCAGATTCGCAGTATTTT. It translates to CASSLSGLADSQYF.

This clonotype has only a few counts. The chain uses TRBV6-1 and TRBJ1-2, with TRBD1 identical over 10 bases. Per germline, CDR1 MNHNS and CDR2 SASEGT. The V and J ends lost 6 bases and 6 bases, in that order; junction bases with no gene match: 16. The CDR3 totals 17 residues. The CDR3 bases are TGTGCCAGCAGCTTTCTAGATTCGGGACAGGGGTTCGATGGCTACACCTTC. It is translated as CASSFLDSGQGFDGYTF.

This clonotype occurred many times. CDR3 coding DNA: TGTGCCACCAGTGATCGGGGGGCCTCCTACAATGAGCAGTTCTTC. Its protein product is CATSDRGASYNEQFF. The rearrangement joins TRBV24-1 to TRBJ2-1, with D perhaps TRBD2 (7 bases). Germline V gene lookup returns CDR1 KGHDR and CDR2 SFDVKD. V lost 3 bases and J 0 bases, leaving 8 bases between the germline ends. The CDR3 has 15 residues.

A note on this clonotype: This clone may be a read error of a much larger clone one base away. In nucleotides, the CDR3 is TGTGCCAGCAGCTTTGGTGGGGCCCTTCAAGGGACCCAGTACTTC. This gives the protein CASSFGGALQGTQYF. The V call is TRBV7-2, the J call TRBJ2-5; maybe TRBD1 (5 bases). The CDR3 is made up of 15 amino acids. Germline V CDR1 and CDR2: SGHTA, FQGNSA.

This clonotype appeared a few times. V and J are TRBV3-1 and TRBJ1-1; D is perhaps TRBD1 (5 bases). Germline V gene data show CDR1 as LGHDT and CDR2 as YNNKEL (reference sequence). The CDR3 totals 14 residues. The V and J ends lost 3 bases and 1 base respectively, with 9 bases between them. The CDR3 is CASSQGRRNTEAFF. CDR3 nucleotides: TGTGCCAGCAGCCAGGGACGGAGGAACACTGAAGCTTTCTTT.

The rearrangement joins TRBV29-1 to TRBJ1-1; D remains ambiguous. With 0 bases removed from V and 1 base from J, the gap between germline ends came to 9 bases. The CDR3 has 14 amino acids. The germline V gene encodes CDR1 SQVTM and CDR2 ANQGSEA. The CDR3 nucleotides are TGCAGCGTTGAAGAAGGCCCAAGGAACACTGAAGCTTTCTTT. Its translation: CSVEEGPRNTEAFF.

For this clonotype: A much larger clone differs from this one at a single base, so this may be a read error. The CDR3 DNA is TGCAGTGCTAGGAAACTAGCGATGATTAACCAAGAGACCCAGTACTTC. This codes for CSARKLAMINQETQYF. V is TRBV20-1 and J is TRBJ2-5; 7 bases line up with TRBD2. The junction had 10 bases not matched to a gene; V was cut back by 3 bases and J by 0 bases. Looked up from germline, CDR1 is DFQATT and CDR2 is SNEGSKA (reference sequence). This CDR3 spans 16 amino acids.

This chain joins TRBV6-5 and TRBJ2-4; D is unclear. The DNA end lines up better with TRBJ2-7; the J call may be wrong. CDR1 and CDR2 from the germline V gene are MNHEY and SVGAGI. The CDR3 has 15 amino acids. The CDR3 bases are TGTGCCAGCAGTTACTCGACTCGGAACCAGGACGAGCAGTACTTC. It specifies CASSYSTRNQDEQYF.

The rearrangement joins TRBV4-1 to TRBJ2-3; 12 nucleotides agree with TRBD2. The germline V gene encodes CDR1 MGHRA and CDR2 YSYEKL. This CDR3 region has 16 residues. V trimming: 5 bases; J trimming: 4 bases; junction bases outside the gene matches: 7. The CDR3 nucleotides are TGCGCCAGCAGCTGGACGACTAGCGGGGGCCCAGATACGCAGTATTTT. It codes for CASSWTTSGGPDTQYF.

This clonotype was counted at least ten times. The germline gene is not matched at one end of the junction; a read error may be the cause. The chain employs TRBV5-6 and TRBJ1-5; 9 nucleotides match TRBD1. The CDR3 extends over 16 amino acids. From germline, CDR1 is SGHDT and CDR2 YYEEEE. CDR3 amino acids: CASSRSRDRVNHPQHF. The CDR3 nucleotides read TGTGCCAGCAGCCGTAGCCGGGACAGGGTCAATCATCCCCAGCATTTT. The full variable domain, rest sourced from reference TRBV5-6 and TRBJ1-5, is DAGVTQSPTHLIKTRGQQVTLRCSPKSGHDTVSWYQQALGQGPQFIFQYYEEEERQRGNFPDRFSGHQFPNYSSELNVNALLLGDSALYLCASSRSRDRVNHPQHFGDGTRLSIL.

For this clonotype: At one end, the junction sequence differs from germline, possibly due to a read error. The chain employs TRBV19 and TRBJ1-2; D gene uncertain. Germline lookup yields CDR1 LNHDA and CDR2 SQIVND (reference sequence). The CDR3 runs 14 residues. CDR3 sequence (DNA): TGTGCCAGTAGCATAGAGGAATACCACTATGGCTACACCTTC. It is translated as CASSIEEYHYGYTF.

This clonotype was counted once. The junction and the germline gene differ at one end; a read error may be behind it. V usage is TRBV6-1 and J usage is TRBJ2-7; no clear D. This CDR3 is 11 amino acids long. The V gene's germline CDR1 is MNHNS and CDR2 SASEGT. CDR3 protein: CASSDRHLLLF. For the CDR3, the DNA is TGTGCCAGCAGTGATCGACACCTACTACTCTTC.

The table lists this clonotype with a count of one. One base away lies a much larger clone, so this may be a sequencing read error. The chain is built from TRBV2 and TRBJ2-1; TRBD2 agrees at 8 bases. TRBJ2-7 matches the DNA end more closely, so the J call is doubtful. Germline loops: CDR1 SNHLY, CDR2 FYNNEI. The CDR3 is made up of 18 amino acids. CDR3 region: CASSGGGLGGSSYNEQYF. The CDR3 bases are TGTGCCAGCAGTGGGGGGGGACTAGGGGGGAGCTCCTACAATGAGCAGTACTTC.

This clonotype was found many times. The rearrangement uses TRBV6-5 and TRBJ1-6, with D perhaps matching TRBD1 (5 bases). Trimming left V 6 bases short and J 10 bases short, with 16 bases between. Germline V lookup: CDR1 MNHEY, CDR2 SVGAGI. The CDR3 is made up of 14 amino acids. For the CDR3, the DNA is TGTGCCAGCAGCCTGGACGGGGCCGGGTCACCCCTCCACTTT. The encoded protein is CASSLDGAGSPLHF.